This T cell receptor beta chain was documented in a study of spatial heterogeneity in lung cancer. Study-level background: In the raw reads, each unique TCR and UMI combination was present more than ten times on average.

The V gene's germline CDR1 is SQVTM and CDR2 ANQGSEA. The V gene end was trimmed by 3 bases and the J gene end by 6 bases; junction bases not matched to a gene: 8. The CDR3 has 15 amino acids. Regarding time point: blood at routine non-recurrence follow-up after resection. TCRdb itself ran the 5' RACE reads through MiXCR, one entry per CDR3 protein. The sample has about 27,000 distinct CDR3 sequences; roughly 5.7% are singletons. The sequence derives from a female donor with early-stage non-small cell lung cancer. The sample was PBMCs, taken at follow-up. This chain links TRBV29-1 with TRBJ2-1, with 10 nucleotides matching TRBD1. This CDR3 reads CSVDRTGGSINEQFF. The CDR3 nucleotides read TGCAGCGTTGACCGGACAGGGGGAAGTATCAATGAGCAGTTCTTC.